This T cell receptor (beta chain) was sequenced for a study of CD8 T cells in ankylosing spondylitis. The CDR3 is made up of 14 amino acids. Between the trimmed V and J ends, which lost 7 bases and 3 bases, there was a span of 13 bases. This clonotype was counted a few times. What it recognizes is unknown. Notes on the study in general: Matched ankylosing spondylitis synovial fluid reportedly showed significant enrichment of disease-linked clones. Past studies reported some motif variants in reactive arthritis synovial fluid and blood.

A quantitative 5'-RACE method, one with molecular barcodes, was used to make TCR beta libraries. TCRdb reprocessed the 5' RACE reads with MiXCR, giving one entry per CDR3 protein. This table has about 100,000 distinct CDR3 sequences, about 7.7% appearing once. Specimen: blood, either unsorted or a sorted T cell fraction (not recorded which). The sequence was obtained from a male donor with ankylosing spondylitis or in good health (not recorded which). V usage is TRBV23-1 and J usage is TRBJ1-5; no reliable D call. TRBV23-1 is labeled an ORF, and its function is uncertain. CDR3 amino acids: CASTHPLDNQPQHF. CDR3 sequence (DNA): TGCGCCAGCACCCACCCTCTCGACAATCAGCCCCAGCATTTT.